Listed below are T cell receptor beta chains from one sample, sequenced in a study of blood T cell repertoires in COVID-19. Method: immunoSEQ multiplex PCR; TCRdb's copy keeps in-frame clones and lacks some. The table lists about 170,000 clones, 70% to 90% of them singletons, with approximately 2.6% in the top ten. Sequences were obtained from peripheral blood. Receptors were obtained from a woman older than 75 with COVID-19, enrolled during active disease. Each CDR3 is given with its conserved first and last residue. D genes are given only for firm matches. Part of the rows lack a size; the others show once, few, many or a class for expanded clones.

clone size	V gene	D gene	J gene	CDR3 length	CDR3 protein	CDR3 DNA
.	TRBV10-3	TRBD2	TRBJ2-4	13	CATEGLAENIQYF	TGTGCCACCGAGGGACTAGCGGAAAACATTCAGTACTTC
.	TRBV29-1	.	TRBJ2-3	13	CSVDGGGTDTQYF	TGCAGCGTTGACGGGGGAGGCACAGATACGCAGTATTTT
.	TRBV18	TRBD1	TRBJ1-2	18	CASSLDTPGQTTNYGYTF	TGTGCCAGCTCACTTGACACTCCGGGACAGACGACTAACTATGGCTACACCTTC
.	TRBV6-5	TRBD2	TRBJ2-5	13	CASRRAGVETQYF	TGTGCCAGCAGGAGGGCGGGAGTGGAGACCCAGTACTTC
.	TRBV9	.	TRBJ2-2	15	CASSVVIQADGELFF	TGTGCCAGCAGCGTAGTTATCCAGGCTGACGGGGAGCTGTTTTTT
.	TRBV7-2	TRBD2	TRBJ2-1	17	CASSLLAGATSYNEQFF	TGTGCCAGCAGCTTGCTAGCGGGAGCGACCTCCTACAATGAGCAGTTCTTC
.	TRBV7-2	.	TRBJ2-4	16	CASSSYYSGSKNIQYF	TGTGCCAGCAGCTCATATTACAGCGGTTCCAAAAACATTCAGTACTTC
.	TRBV6-2/TRBV6-3	.	TRBJ2-1	14	CASSESGIDNEQFF	TGTGCCAGCAGCGAATCGGGGATTGACAATGAGCAGTTCTTC
.	TRBV7-2	.	TRBJ2-1	15	CASSPGGLVSNEQFF	TGTGCCAGCAGCCCAGGAGGTTTGGTATCCAATGAGCAGTTCTTC
.	TRBV11-1	.	TRBJ2-5	14	CASSRDRYQETQYF	TGTGCCAGCAGTAGAGACAGGTACCAAGAGACCCAGTACTTC
.	TRBV3-1/TRBV3-2	TRBD1	TRBJ1-2	14	CASSDRGFYYGYTF	TGTGCCAGCAGTGACAGGGGCTTCTACTATGGCTACACCTTC
.	TRBV27	.	TRBJ2-1	14	CASSLRGGNNEQFF	TGTGCCAGCAGTCTCAGGGGAGGGAACAATGAGCAGTTCTTC
.	TRBV12-3/TRBV12-4	.	TRBJ2-7	13	CASTRGGMGEQYF	TGTGCCAGCACCCGCGGGGGCATGGGCGAGCAGTACTTC
.	TRBV19	TRBD2	TRBJ2-1	17	CASSTRTSGSSYNEQFF	TGTGCCAGTAGTACCAGGACTAGCGGGAGCTCCTACAATGAGCAGTTCTTC
.	TRBV24-1	TRBD2	TRBJ2-1	14	CATSDPGLANEQFF	TGTGCCACCAGTGACCCGGGACTAGCCAATGAGCAGTTCTTC
few	TRBV6-5	.	TRBJ1-1	14	CASRPAALNTEAFF	TGTGCCAGCAGACCCGCGGCCTTGAACACTGAAGCTTTCTTT
.	TRBV6-2/TRBV6-3	TRBD1	TRBJ1-5	15	CASSNRDRRYQPQHF	TGTGCCAGCAGTAACCGGGACAGACGTTATCAGCCCCAGCATTTT
.	TRBV5-6	.	TRBJ1-2	11	CASSLKGGYTF	TGTGCCAGCAGCTTGAAGGGGGGCTACACCTTC
few	TRBV28	TRBD1	TRBJ2-2	17	CASSFLGQGKNTGELFF	TGTGCCAGCAGTTTCCTCGGACAGGGAAAGAACACCGGGGAGCTGTTTTTT
.	TRBV6-5	.	TRBJ2-5	13	CASTGTDQETQYF	TGTGCCAGCACCGGAACAGACCAAGAGACCCAGTACTTC
few	TRBV7-9	TRBD2	TRBJ2-1	14	CASIQPGLSYEQFF	TGTGCCAGCATCCAGCCGGGACTAAGCTATGAGCAGTTCTTC
.	TRBV11-1	TRBD2	TRBJ2-1	15	CASSLGLDSYNEQFF	TGTGCCAGCAGCTTGGGACTAGACTCCTACAATGAGCAGTTCTTC
.	TRBV4-2	TRBD2	TRBJ2-1	16	CASSPLAGGPGNEQFF	TGTGCCAGCAGCCCCCTAGCGGGGGGGCCGGGCAATGAGCAGTTCTTC
.	TRBV3-1/TRBV3-2	.	TRBJ1-5	16	CASSQGGGYSNQPQHF	TGTGCCAGCAGCCAAGGGGGGGGATATAGCAATCAGCCCCAGCATTTT
.	TRBV11-2	.	TRBJ2-1	13	CASSGGLHNEQFF	TGTGCCAGCAGCGGCGGACTCCACAATGAGCAGTTCTTC
.	TRBV4-1	.	TRBJ2-2	14	CASSAAVNTGELFF	TGCGCCAGCAGCGCAGCGGTGAACACCGGGGAGCTGTTTTTT
.	TRBV11-3	TRBD1	TRBJ2-5	15	CASSLGQGASETQYF	TGTGCCAGCAGCTTAGGACAGGGGGCATCAGAGACCCAGTACTTC
.	TRBV6-1	.	TRBJ1-4	13	CASSEATGIKLFF	TGTGCCAGCAGTGAAGCTACAGGTATTAAACTGTTTTTT
once	TRBV11-2	.	TRBJ1-4	16	CASSPRGMESGEKLFF	TGTGCCAGCAGCCCAAGAGGGATGGAGTCGGGTGAAAAACTGTTTTTT
few	TRBV19	.	TRBJ2-5	14	CASSTGTLWKTQYF	TGTGCCAGTAGTACCGGGACATTGTGGAAGACCCAGTACTTC
.	TRBV14	.	TRBJ1-2	13	CASSQEVQIGYTF	TGTGCCAGCAGCCAAGAGGTCCAGATTGGCTACACCTTC
.	TRBV29-1	.	TRBJ1-2	13	CSVGGWVAYGYTF	TGCAGCGTCGGGGGGTGGGTCGCCTATGGCTACACCTTC
.	TRBV11-2	TRBD1	TRBJ2-5	14	CASSLYGRGETQYF	TGTGCCAGCAGCTTATACGGCAGGGGGGAGACCCAGTACTTC
.	TRBV7-9	.	TRBJ2-3	13	CASSLDRADTQYF	TGTGCCAGCAGCTTAGACCGTGCGGATACGCAGTATTTT
once	TRBV10-2	TRBD2	TRBJ2-2	16	CASSLLAGRNTGELFF	TGCGCCAGCAGTCTCCTAGCGGGCAGGAACACCGGGGAGCTGTTTTTT
.	TRBV4-2	TRBD2	TRBJ2-7	15	CASSQASGSPYEQYF	TGTGCCAGCAGCCAGGCTAGCGGGTCCCCCTACGAGCAGTACTTC
.	TRBV19	TRBD2	TRBJ2-1	18	CASSMSPSGVSSYNEQFF	TGTGCCAGTAGCATGTCGCCTAGCGGGGTCAGCTCCTACAATGAGCAGTTCTTC
few	TRBV9	.	TRBJ2-7	14	CASSVGGAAGEQYF	TGTGCCAGCAGCGTAGGGGGAGCTGCTGGCGAGCAGTACTTC
.	TRBV18	.	TRBJ2-2	15	CASSPLQGGTGELFF	TGTGCCAGCTCACCACTTCAGGGAGGCACCGGGGAGCTGTTTTTT
few	TRBV30	.	TRBJ2-3	12	CAWSSGTDTQYF	TGTGCCTGGAGCTCCGGCACAGATACGCAGTATTTT
.	TRBV7-8	TRBD1	TRBJ1-2	14	CASSLGRQGVDYTF	TGTGCCAGCAGCTTGGGACGACAGGGAGTAGACTACACCTTC
once	TRBV5-1	TRBD2	TRBJ2-5	16	CASSLVLGGTQETQYF	TGCGCCAGCAGCTTGGTGTTGGGGGGGACCCAAGAGACCCAGTACTTC
.	TRBV29-1	.	TRBJ1-2	14	CSVEDRGARGGYTF	TGCAGCGTTGAAGATCGCGGGGCCCGAGGTGGCTACACCTTC
.	TRBV9	TRBD2	TRBJ2-1	18	CASSVETSGRKSHNEQFF	TGTGCCAGCAGCGTAGAGACTAGCGGGAGAAAGTCGCACAATGAGCAGTTCTTC
.	TRBV19	.	TRBJ1-1	13	CASMRQTNTEAFF	TGTGCCAGTATGAGGCAGACGAACACTGAAGCTTTCTTT
.	TRBV7-3	TRBD2	TRBJ2-3	13	CASSKTSADTQYF	TGTGCCAGCAGCAAGACTAGCGCCGATACGCAGTATTTT
.	TRBV28	.	TRBJ2-7	15	CASSLEQVLPYEQYF	TGTGCCAGCAGTTTGGAACAGGTCCTTCCCTACGAGCAGTACTTC
.	TRBV2	TRBD1	TRBJ2-7	12	CASSGDSYEQYF	TGTGCCAGCAGCGGGGACAGCTACGAGCAGTACTTC
once	TRBV6-5	.	TRBJ2-7	15	CASSYRGYRDYEQYF	TGTGCCAGCAGTTACAGGGGGTATAGGGACTACGAGCAGTACTTC